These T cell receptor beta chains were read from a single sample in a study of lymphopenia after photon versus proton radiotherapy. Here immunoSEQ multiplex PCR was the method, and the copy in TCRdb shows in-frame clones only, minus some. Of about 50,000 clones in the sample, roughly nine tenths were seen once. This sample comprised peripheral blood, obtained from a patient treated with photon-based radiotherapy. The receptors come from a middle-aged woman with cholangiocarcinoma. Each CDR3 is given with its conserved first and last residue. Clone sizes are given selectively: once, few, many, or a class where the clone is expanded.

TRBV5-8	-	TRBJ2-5	CASSAGQAWETQYF
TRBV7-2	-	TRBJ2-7	CASSSANSRGAEQYF
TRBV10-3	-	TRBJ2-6	CAISGGTGGNGANVLTF
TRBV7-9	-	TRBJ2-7	CASSSGDSAYEQYF
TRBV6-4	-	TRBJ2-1	CASSSGSGYNEQFF
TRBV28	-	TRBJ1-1	CASRQEGNTEAFF
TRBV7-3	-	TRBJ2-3	CASSLTYASGFGTDTQYF
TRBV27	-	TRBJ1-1	CASSPTGGIAEAFF
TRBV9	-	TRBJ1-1	CASSVEPGLGATEAFF
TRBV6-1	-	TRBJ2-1	CASVQVTYNEQFF
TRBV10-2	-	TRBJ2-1	CASFEGLAGYNEQFF
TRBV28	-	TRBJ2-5	CASSLVQGAGTQYF
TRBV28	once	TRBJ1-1	CASSPTGALTEAFF
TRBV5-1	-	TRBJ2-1	CASSFLQGGYNEQFF
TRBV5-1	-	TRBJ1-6	CASSLTGESPLHF
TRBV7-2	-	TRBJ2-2	CASSRGQPTGELFF
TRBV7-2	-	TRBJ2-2	CASSLFGAGFLPGELFF
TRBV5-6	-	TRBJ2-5	CASSLGARTAETQYF
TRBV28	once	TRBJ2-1	CASSFGGGTYNEQFF
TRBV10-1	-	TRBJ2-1	CASSEYGGPPVPPQFF
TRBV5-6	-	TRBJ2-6	CASRSPGGSLAGANVLTF
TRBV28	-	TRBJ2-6	CASSSPRNSGANVLTF
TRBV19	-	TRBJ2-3	CASSRQGAVTDTQYF
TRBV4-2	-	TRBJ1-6	CASSQDWPGRSPLHF
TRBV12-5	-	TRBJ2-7	CASGLVAGARTYEQYF
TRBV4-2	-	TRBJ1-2	CASSQDRGTGYGYTF
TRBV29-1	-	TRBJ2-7	CSVETTGSYEQYF